The 14 T cell receptor beta chains in this list originate from one sample, sequenced in a study of T cells after yellow fever vaccination. TCRdb used MiXCR to reprocess the 5' RACE reads, holding one entry per CDR3 protein. The repertoire has 450,000 to 550,000 distinct CDR3 sequences, about a fifth of them found once; the top ten carry approximately 16%. Sequencing used PBMCs, obtained less than 25 days after the first yellow fever vaccination. These receptors were taken from a man between 18 and 35 years old who received the YFV17D yellow fever vaccine.

This clonotype was seen a handful of times. V is TRBV19 and J is TRBJ2-1; 8 bases map to TRBD2. CDR3 length equals 15 residues. The germline gives CDR1 LNHDA, CDR2 SQIVND (reference sequence). V gave up 5 bases and J gave up 10 bases; unmatched junction bases: 13. CDR3 DNA: TGTGCCAGTAGTTCAGGACTAGCCGGTACAGGGGAGCAGTTCTTC. Translation gives CASSSGLAGTGEQFF.

This rearrangement joins TRBV7-3 to TRBJ2-5; D unresolved. Trimming removed 5 bases from V and 5 bases from J, with 9 bases in between. The V gene's germline CDR1 is SGHTA and CDR2 FQGTGA. The CDR3 runs to 12 residues. The CDR3 nucleotides are TGTGCCAGCAGCCGGGTGGTCGAGACCCAGTACTTC. Its protein is CASSRVVETQYF. The whole variable domain, remainder taken from reference TRBV7-3 and TRBJ2-5, is GAGVSQTPSNKVTEKGKYVELRCDPISGHTALYWYRQSLGQGPEFLIYFQGTGAADDSGLPNDRFFAVRPEGSVSTLKIQRTERGDSAVYLCASSRVVETQYFGPGTRLLVL.

The chain couples TRBV11-2 to TRBJ2-7; 7 bases agree with TRBD2. Per germline, CDR1 SGHAT and CDR2 FQNNGV. J was trimmed by 4 bases and V by 3 bases; bases with no gene match: 6. This CDR3 region has 14 residues. The CDR3 here is CASSFPGGLYEQYV. In nucleotides, the CDR3 is TGTGCCAGCAGCTTTCCGGGGGGTCTATACGAGCAGTACGTC.

The rearrangement uses TRBV6-5 and TRBJ1-6; D uncertain. This CDR3 comprises 12 residues. Trimming pared 6 bases from V and 7 bases from J, leaving 7 bases between. Germline-derived CDR1 and CDR2 are MNHEY and SVGAGI. In nucleotides, the CDR3 is TGTGCCAGCAGAGAGGTGAATTCACCCCTCCACTTT. Translated: CASREVNSPLHF.

The rearrangement joins TRBV28 to TRBJ2-5; no reliable D call. Germline CDR1 and CDR2: MDHEN and SYDVKM. The V end was cut by 3 bases, the J end by 5 bases, with 16 bases between. CDR3 length: 15 residues. The CDR3 coding sequence is TGTGCCAGCAGTTTGAACCTAGGCGGTGCGGAGACCCAGTACTTC. Encoded protein: CASSLNLGGAETQYF.

This rearrangement joins TRBV7-2 to TRBJ1-6; D gene ambiguous. The germline CDR1 and CDR2 sequences are SGHTA and FQGNSA. Trimming pared 1 base from V and 10 bases from J, leaving 11 bases between. The CDR3 is made up of 14 amino acids. For the CDR3, the DNA is TGTGCCAGCAGCTTAGGTGGCGGCCGGTCACCCCTCCACTTT. This gives the protein CASSLGGGRSPLHF.

This clonotype has just a few counts. This chain links TRBV19 with TRBJ1-1, with D uncertain. The CDR3 consists of 14 residues. V was shortened by 7 bases and J by 5 bases, with 17 bases between the two germline ends. Germline V gene data show CDR1 as LNHDA and CDR2 as SQIVND (reference sequence). CDR3 amino acids: CASTEQPDGTEAFF. In DNA form, the CDR3 reads TGTGCCAGTACGGAACAGCCGGACGGGACTGAAGCTTTCTTT.

This clonotype was detected a few times. The chain employs TRBV20-1 and TRBJ2-7; TRBD1 aligns across 8 bases. J lost 4 bases, V lost 6 bases, and 17 bases had no gene match. This CDR3 comprises 16 residues. Germline V gene data show CDR1 as DFQATT and CDR2 as SNEGSKA (reference sequence). CDR3 residues: CSARPRDRPKGYEQYF. Written as DNA, the CDR3 is TGCAGTGCGAGACCGCGGGACAGGCCCAAGGGATACGAGCAGTACTTC.

The rearrangement links TRBV7-2 to TRBJ2-2; 7 positions match TRBD1. This CDR3 contains 17 residues. The ends lost 4 bases at V and 6 bases at J; junction bases unmatched: 14. CDR1 and CDR2 from the germline V gene are SGHTA and FQGNSA. The DNA of the CDR3 is TGTGCCAGCAGCTACGCAGGGGGTGGCAGTATTCCCGGGGAGCTGTTTTTT. It encodes CASSYAGGGSIPGELFF.

The chain carries TRBV2 and TRBJ2-1, with TRBD1 identical over 9 bases. CDR1 is SNHLY, CDR2 FYNNEI, per germline. This CDR3 comprises 13 residues. With V trimmed by 9 bases and J by 5 bases, 5 bases remained unmatched. The CDR3 is CASRDREDNEQFF. CDR3 sequence (DNA): TGTGCCAGTCGGGACAGGGAAGACAATGAGCAGTTCTTC.

This clonotype was counted between two and nine times. The rearrangement links TRBV7-9 to TRBJ1-2; TRBD1 aligns across 7 bases. V was pared by 4 bases and J by 1 base, with 0 bases of the junction left unmatched. The CDR3 contains 13 residues. CDR1 is SEHNR, CDR2 FQNEAQ, per germline (reference sequence). CDR3 residues: CASSSGGNYGYTF. DNA for the CDR3: TGTGCCAGCAGCTCAGGGGGTAACTATGGCTACACCTTC.

The chain has TRBV5-1 and TRBJ2-2; 7 bases fit TRBD1. This CDR3 region has 16 residues. CDR1 is SGHRS and CDR2 is YFSETQ in the germline V gene. V gave up 4 bases and J gave up 0 bases; unmatched junction bases: 6. The CDR3 coding sequence is TGCGCCAGCAGCACCGGACAGGCGCCGAACACCGGGGAGCTGTTTTTT. Amino acid sequence: CASSTGQAPNTGELFF.

The chain joins TRBV28 to TRBJ2-1; tentatively, D is TRBD2 (7 bases). V lost 6 bases to trimming and J lost 7 bases, with 22 bases between them. The germline gives CDR1 MDHEN, CDR2 SYDVKM. This CDR3 is 16 amino acids long. CDR3 loop: CASRTPPGGRKNEQFF. CDR3 sequence (DNA): TGTGCCAGCAGGACCCCGCCGGGGGGCAGGAAAAATGAGCAGTTCTTC.

This clonotype has a handful of counts. The chain employs TRBV6-2 or TRBV6-3 and TRBJ2-1, with 15 bases identical to TRBD2. The CDR3 spans 16 residues. The germline CDR1 and CDR2 sequences are MNHEY and SVGEGT. Germline trimming cut 5 bases from V and 8 bases from J; bases unmatched to any gene: 7. CDR3 sequence (DNA): TGTGCCAGCAGTCCCGGGACTAGCGGGGGGCTATATGAGCAGTTCTTC. Translating it yields CASSPGTSGGLYEQFF.